Sequencing of this T cell receptor beta chain was carried out in a study of cytomegalovirus exposure and HLA in healthy donors. Study-level findings and limits: Researchers reported that a few CMV-associated chains were confirmed in vitro as CMV antigen-specific. First-cohort TCR clusters tended to co-occur in the 90 to 150 validation repertoires, a later analysis found. Rare sequences made up most TCRs, while some public TCRs were found in many donors. Investigators reported more than 150 TCR beta chains as tied to cytomegalovirus.

Only in-frame clones appear in the TCRdb table, and some are missing; sequencing was by immunoSEQ multiplex PCR. The table lists over 200,000 clones, approximately 87% of them singletons, with roughly 5.4% in the top ten. A note on this clone: Its antigen remains unidentified.

Material for sequencing was PBMCs. This clonotype originated in a woman aged 18-35 years in good health and CMV-seronegative.

The chain's CDR3 is CASSVGGAEVNEQFF. DNA for the CDR3: TGTGCCAGTAGCGTGGGGGGGGCAGAGGTCAATGAGCAGTTCTTC. V gene TRBV19 combines with J gene TRBJ2-1; D is perhaps TRBD2 (7 bases). Germline-derived CDR1 and CDR2 are LNHDA and SQIVND (reference sequence). This CDR3 region has 15 residues. Trimming cost V 6 bases and J 6 bases, with 18 bases left between them.